A selection of T cell receptor beta chains follows, all from one sample in a study of T cell responses to AZD1222 COVID-19 vaccine. Assay used: immunoSEQ multiplex PCR; TCRdb lists only in-frame clones, some missing. The repertoire includes 240,000 or so clones, about 92% of them detected once, and less than 0.65% sits in the top ten. Specimen: peripheral blood, collected on day 0 of AZD1222 vaccination. Receptors were obtained from an adult in good health. CDR3s include the opening cysteine and the closing phenylalanine or tryptophan. A D gene is named only where the DNA matches it firmly. Clone sizes are given selectively: once, few, many, or a class where the clone is expanded.

V gene	J gene	D gene	CDR3 length	clone size	CDR3 protein	CDR3 DNA
TRBV3-1/TRBV3-2	TRBJ2-1	TRBD2	16	.	CASSPYRGGGYNEQFF	TGTGCCAGCAGCCCCTACCGGGGCGGGGGCTACAATGAGCAGTTCTTC
TRBV7-6	TRBJ1-6	.	13	.	CASSLDPNSPLHF	TGTGCCAGCAGCCTAGACCCCAATTCACCCCTCCACTTT
TRBV18	TRBJ2-3	.	14	.	CASSPRRSTDTQYF	TGTGCCAGCTCACCACGGCGGAGCACAGATACGCAGTATTTT
TRBV5-1	TRBJ2-1	.	16	.	CASSLQGPGSYNEQFF	TGCGCCAGCAGCTTACAGGGTCCGGGCTCCTACAATGAGCAGTTCTTC
TRBV2	TRBJ2-1	TRBD2	17	.	CASSVNSGRSGYNEQFF	TGTGCCAGCAGTGTTAATAGCGGGAGATCCGGCTACAATGAGCAGTTCTTC
TRBV6-2/TRBV6-3	TRBJ2-3	.	15	.	CASSYGGGGTDTQYF	TGTGCCAGCAGTTATGGGGGTGGGGGCACAGATACGCAGTATTTT
TRBV24-1	TRBJ2-7	.	13	once	CATSDFNSYEQYF	TGTGCCACCAGTGATTTTAACTCCTACGAGCAGTACTTC
TRBV29-1	TRBJ2-7	TRBD1	12	.	CSVEDRLDEQYF	TGCAGCGTGGAGGACAGGTTGGACGAGCAGTACTTC
TRBV7-3	TRBJ2-5	.	13	.	CASSLGPEETQYF	TGTGCCAGCAGCCTTGGTCCCGAAGAGACCCAGTACTTC
TRBV19	TRBJ1-1	.	13	.	CASSNQGNTEAFF	TGTGCCAGTAGTAATCAGGGAAACACTGAAGCTTTCTTT
TRBV27	TRBJ2-7	TRBD2	13	.	CASSSPGLAGQYF	TGTGCCAGCAGTTCCCCGGGACTAGCGGGGCAGTACTTC
TRBV28	TRBJ2-3	TRBD1	15	.	CASSPGFRGTDTQYF	TGTGCCAGCAGCCCGGGTTTCAGGGGGACAGATACGCAGTATTTT
TRBV5-1	TRBJ2-1	.	14	.	CASSLGQGVDEQFF	TGCGCCAGCAGCTTGGGGCAGGGCGTCGATGAGCAGTTCTTC
TRBV5-1	TRBJ1-2	TRBD1	19	.	CASSLGPTGGGVANYGYTF	TGCGCCAGCAGCTTGGGCCCGACAGGGGGCGGAGTGGCTAACTATGGCTACACCTTC
TRBV6-1	TRBJ2-3	.	16	.	CASSEAAGYRTDTQYF	TGTGCCAGCAGTGAAGCGGCAGGTTATCGCACAGATACGCAGTATTTT
TRBV3-1/TRBV3-2	TRBJ2-7	.	15	.	CASSPTEASRVEQYF	TGTGCCAGCAGCCCGACCGAGGCCAGCCGGGTCGAGCAGTACTTC
TRBV12-3/TRBV12-4	TRBJ2-7	.	12	.	CASSQDNDEQYF	TGTGCCAGCAGCCAGGACAACGACGAGCAGTACTTC
TRBV20-1	TRBJ1-1	.	10	once	CSARGTEAFF	TGCAGTGCTAGGGGCACTGAAGCTTTCTTT
TRBV5-1	TRBJ2-1	TRBD2	15	.	CASSGLAGEDNEQFF	TGCGCCAGCAGCGGACTAGCGGGAGAGGACAATGAGCAGTTCTTC
TRBV10-3	TRBJ1-5	TRBD1	14	.	CAISEDRGGQPQHF	TGTGCCATCAGTGAGGACAGGGGCGGACAGCCCCAGCATTTT
TRBV7-9	TRBJ2-2	TRBD1	15	.	CASSSTGSWMAELFF	TGTGCCAGCAGCTCGACAGGGTCCTGGATGGCGGAGCTGTTTTTT
TRBV7-2	TRBJ2-3	.	12	once	CASSPPRPTQYF	TGTGCCAGCAGTCCTCCCCGCCCTACGCAGTATTTT
TRBV7-6	TRBJ2-7	TRBD2	18	.	CASSLGLAGVRSSYEQYF	TGTGCCAGCAGCTTGGGACTAGCGGGAGTAAGGAGCTCCTACGAGCAGTACTTC
TRBV7-9	TRBJ2-2	.	15	.	CASSLPDRSTGELFF	TGTGCCAGCAGCTTGCCCGACCGTTCCACCGGGGAGCTGTTTTTT
TRBV18	TRBJ1-2	TRBD1	14	.	CASSLGTGNYGYTF	TGTGCCAGCTCACTAGGGACAGGGAACTATGGCTACACCTTC
TRBV3-1/TRBV3-2	TRBJ2-3	.	15	.	CASSPSRGSTDTQYF	TGTGCCAGCAGCCCCTCACGGGGGAGCACAGATACGCAGTATTTT
TRBV5-6	TRBJ1-5	.	18	.	CASSLWGTYRIGNQPQHF	TGTGCCAGCAGCTTGTGGGGGACTTACAGGATCGGCAATCAGCCCCAGCATTTT
TRBV3-1/TRBV3-2	TRBJ2-1	TRBD2	15	.	CASSPSGGSYNEQFF	TGTGCCAGCAGCCCTAGCGGGGGGTCCTACAATGAGCAGTTCTTC
TRBV7-2	TRBJ1-6	TRBD1	15	.	CASSFRDRERSPLHF	TGTGCCAGCAGCTTCCGGGACAGGGAGAGGTCACCCCTCCACTTT
TRBV4-1	TRBJ2-2	TRBD2	14	.	CASSKRENTGELFF	TGCGCCAGCAGCAAGCGGGAGAACACCGGGGAGCTGTTTTTT
TRBV25-1	TRBJ2-5	.	13	.	CASSGAGSETQYF	TGTGCCAGCAGTGGGGCAGGGTCAGAGACCCAGTACTTC
TRBV6-5	TRBJ1-5	.	14	.	CASSSRGRNQPQHF	TGTGCCAGCAGTTCCCGGGGACGCAATCAGCCCCAGCATTTT
TRBV12-3/TRBV12-4	TRBJ1-1	.	13	.	CASSTGMNTEAFF	TGTGCCAGCAGTACAGGGATGAACACTGAAGCTTTCTTT
TRBV28	TRBJ2-2	TRBD1	16	.	CASRLAGGVNTGELFF	TGTGCCAGCAGGCTCGCAGGGGGCGTAAACACCGGGGAGCTGTTTTTT
TRBV19	TRBJ1-1	TRBD1	14	.	CASSLGTANTEAFF	TGTGCCAGTAGTCTAGGGACAGCGAACACTGAAGCTTTCTTT
TRBV15	TRBJ1-1	.	12	.	CATSRLSERAFF	TGTGCCACCAGCAGACTATCCGAGCGGGCTTTCTTT
TRBV5-1	TRBJ2-3	TRBD2	16	.	CASSPRTSGYTDTQYF	TGCGCCAGCAGCCCCAGGACTAGCGGGTATACAGATACGCAGTATTTT
TRBV28	TRBJ1-1	TRBD1	13	.	CASSPGGRAEAFF	TGTGCCAGCAGTCCAGGGGGCCGGGCTGAAGCTTTCTTT
TRBV19	TRBJ1-1	.	17	.	CASSIRYSGSLNTEAFF	TGTGCCAGTAGTATCCGATACTCGGGTTCCCTGAACACTGAAGCTTTCTTT
TRBV28	TRBJ1-4	.	13	.	CASSAPRREKLFF	TGTGCCAGCAGTGCCCCTCGGAGGGAAAAACTGTTTTTT
TRBV6-5	TRBJ2-7	TRBD1	16	.	CASSYTGQGIPYEQYF	TGTGCCAGCAGTTACACCGGACAGGGGATTCCCTACGAGCAGTACTTC
TRBV9	TRBJ2-6	.	16	.	CASSGGQGVGANVLTF	TGTGCCAGCAGCGGGGGGCAGGGAGTTGGGGCCAACGTCCTGACTTTC
TRBV7-2	TRBJ2-1	TRBD2	17	.	CASSLLVGLAGYNEQFF	TGTGCCAGCAGCTTATTGGTCGGACTAGCGGGTTACAATGAGCAGTTCTTC
TRBV3-1/TRBV3-2	TRBJ2-5	.	14	.	CASSQGVARETQYF	TGTGCCAGCAGCCAAGGTGTAGCTAGGGAGACCCAGTACTTC
TRBV4-1	TRBJ2-7	TRBD2	14	.	CASSLSGGNYEQYF	TGCGCCAGCAGCCTTAGCGGGGGAAACTACGAGCAGTACTTC
TRBV18	TRBJ2-1	.	16	.	CASSPPGLRQGNEQFF	TGTGCCAGCTCACCGCCGGGACTCCGGCAGGGCAATGAGCAGTTCTTC
TRBV4-1	TRBJ1-4	.	17	.	CASSQRGPGTGREKLFF	TGCGCCAGCAGCCAAAGAGGCCCTGGTACAGGGCGGGAAAAACTGTTTTTT
TRBV4-3	TRBJ1-2	.	16	.	CASSLTPLGRDDGYTF	TGCGCCAGCAGCCTCACGCCGCTCGGGAGGGATGATGGCTACACCTTC
TRBV11-2	TRBJ2-5	.	14	once	CASSYSRAKKTQYF	TGTGCCAGCAGCTACTCCAGGGCTAAGAAGACCCAGTACTTC
TRBV5-1	TRBJ1-6	.	15	once	CASSMDVNYNSPLHF	TGCGCCAGCAGCATGGACGTAAACTATAATTCACCCCTCCACTTT
TRBV4-2	TRBJ2-7	TRBD2	16	.	CASSQEGGTSGGEQYF	TGTGCCAGCAGCCAAGAAGGCGGGACTAGCGGGGGGGAGCAGTACTTC
TRBV7-2	TRBJ1-2	.	13	few	CASSLGQNYGYTF	TGTGCCAGCAGCTTAGGACAGAACTATGGCTACACCTTC
TRBV19	TRBJ2-7	.	13	.	CASRPRNSYEQYF	TGTGCCAGTAGGCCTAGAAACTCCTACGAGCAGTACTTC
TRBV12-3/TRBV12-4	TRBJ2-1	.	13	.	CASGPKGDGEQFF	TGTGCCAGCGGCCCCAAGGGGGACGGTGAGCAGTTCTTC